This record covers a single T cell receptor (beta chain). Its target is not known. The PCR employed 60 Vbeta primers together with 13 Jbeta primers. Under the authors' procedure: It was a later analysis that counted about 80 million unique TCR beta chains, of which some 12 million were shared. TCRdb's copy holds only in-frame clones and misses some; the assay was immunoSEQ multiplex PCR. The V and J calls and clone size are taken from that table; D and trimming were inferred from the DNA. Of some 150,000 clones in the sample, roughly four fifths were seen once. The sample originates from a study of cytomegalovirus exposure and HLA in healthy donors. Regarding the study as a whole: Highly shared sequence variants in one cluster were likely a sequencing artifact. Association of around 17,000 TCR beta sequences with HLA alleles was found at 0.05 false discovery rate in a later analysis. Later on, a genetic analysis was performed. It linked a missense variant in DCLRE1C with V- and J-gene trimming of TCR beta.

This CDR3 spans 15 amino acids. Germline assignment: CDR1 SGHRS and CDR2 YFSETQ. V trimming: 1 base; J trimming: 2 bases; junction bases outside the gene matches: 5. The rearrangement links TRBV5-1 to TRBJ2-5, with 7 bases matching TRBD1. This sequence originates from a woman in her fifties or sixties in good health and CMV-seropositive. Sequences were obtained from PBMCs. CDR3 DNA sequence: TGCGCCAGCAGCTTGAGGTCCAGGGGGCAAGAGACCCAGTACTTC. Translating it yields CASSLRSRGQETQYF.